This TCR beta chain was retrieved from a study of blood T cell repertoires in COVID-19. The overall study: Sources were T cells, B-cell-depleted T cells, or PBMCs; the material itself was cDNA or gDNA.

Produced via immunoSEQ multiplex PCR; TCRdb's table is partial and in-frame only. This sample carries 100,000 or so clones, about 86% of them seen once, and the ten largest clones take under 15%. The ends were cut back, 0 bases at V and 4 bases at J, with 10 bases in the middle. Germline V gives CDR1 SGHNT, CDR2 YYREEE (reference sequence). The CDR3 spans 14 residues. The V and J genes are TRBV5-4 and TRBJ1-2; D might be TRBD1 (5 bases). The sample taken for sequencing was peripheral blood. The TCR was taken from an older woman in a cohort sampled during active or convalescent COVID-19. Here the CDR3 DNA reads TGTGCCAGCAGCTTGGAATGGACAAGCTATGGCTACACCTTC. Amino acid sequence: CASSLEWTSYGYTF.